One and the same sample provided the 5 T cell receptor beta chains below, sequenced in a study of cytotoxic CD8 clonotypes in ibrutinib-treated CLL. The table came from immunoSEQ multiplex PCR; TCRdb's copy has only in-frame clones and leaves some out. The sample shows over 120,000 clones, 75% to 80% of them seen only once. This specimen was PBMCs, taken after 24 months of ibrutinib treatment. Every receptor here comes from a human donor with chronic lymphocytic leukemia.

This chain joins TRBV7-9 and TRBJ1-2, with TRBD1 matching over 12 bases. Trimming cost V 0 bases and J 7 bases; bases outside gene matches: 6. The CDR3 has 16 amino acids. The germline V gene has CDR1 SEHNR and CDR2 FQNEAQ (reference sequence). The CDR3 sequence: CASSLAGGTGGGGYTF. The CDR3 bases are TGTGCCAGCAGCTTAGCTGGGGGGACAGGGGGCGGTGGCTACACCTTC.

V usage is TRBV6-5 and J usage is TRBJ2-1; maybe TRBD2 (5 bases). The CDR3 contains 14 residues. Germline-derived CDR1 and CDR2 are MNHEY and SVGAGI. V dropped 6 bases and J dropped 6 bases, with 15 bases sitting between them. Here the CDR3 DNA reads TGTGCCAGCAGCCGAGAACGGCGGGCCAATGAGCAGTTCTTC. It is translated as CASSRERRANEQFF.

The V gene is TRBV9, the J gene TRBJ1-1; the D is unclear. CDR1 is SGDLS and CDR2 is YYNGEE in the germline V gene. There are 11 residues in the CDR3. V was clipped by 6 bases and J by 4 bases, with 7 bases between them. CDR3 sequence (DNA): TGTGCCAGCACCTCTGGCACTGAAGCTTTCTTT. Translated, it gives CASTSGTEAFF.

Remarks on this clone: The sample carries other DNA sequences with the same CDR3. The chain is built from TRBV28 and TRBJ2-7; no reliable D call. Trimming shortened V by 6 bases and J by 3 bases, and 6 bases separated the two germline ends. This CDR3 contains 11 residues. Germline CDR1 and CDR2: MDHEN and SYDVKM. The CDR3 reads CASRADYEQYF. The CDR3 coding sequence is TGTGCCAGCAGGGCAGACTACGAGCAGTACTTC.

The chain is built from TRBV10-3 and TRBJ2-2; 11 nucleotides match TRBD1. Germline V lookup: CDR1 ENHRY, CDR2 SYGVKD. This CDR3 contains 14 residues. The V gene end was trimmed by 6 bases and the J gene end by 7 bases; junction bases not matched to a gene: 4. The CDR3 loop reads CAIRDRGRVGELFF. CDR3 DNA sequence: TGTGCCATCAGGGACAGGGGGCGGGTCGGGGAGCTGTTTTTT.